The clone carrying this TCR beta chain came up many times. This specimen comes from a study of CD8+CD57+ T cells in acquired aplastic anemia. Patients chosen for sequencing had CD8+CD57+ cells that had expanded, as shown by flow cytometry. Among the patients, all had severe acquired aplastic anemia. TCR beta VDJ and CDR3 profiles were obtained from a genomic DNA template. Via MiXCR, TCRdb re-called the reads, giving one row per CDR3 protein. The table includes roughly 240,000 distinct CDR3 sequences, more than 45% detected once. This CDR3 comprises 15 residues. The germline gives CDR1 SGHVS, CDR2 FQNEAQ. After removal of 5 bases from V and 5 bases from J, the junction contained 9 bases not matched to a gene.

The chain is built from TRBV7-8 and TRBJ2-3; TRBD2 matches 8 bases. The receptor was derived from a human donor with aplastic anemia. What was sequenced was sorted CD4+, CD8+, or CD8+CD57+ T cells (not recorded which) from PBMCs. The CDR3 bases are TGTGCCAGCAGCCCCGGGACTAGTGAGAGAGATACGCAGTATTTT. Translating gives CASSPGTSERDTQYF.